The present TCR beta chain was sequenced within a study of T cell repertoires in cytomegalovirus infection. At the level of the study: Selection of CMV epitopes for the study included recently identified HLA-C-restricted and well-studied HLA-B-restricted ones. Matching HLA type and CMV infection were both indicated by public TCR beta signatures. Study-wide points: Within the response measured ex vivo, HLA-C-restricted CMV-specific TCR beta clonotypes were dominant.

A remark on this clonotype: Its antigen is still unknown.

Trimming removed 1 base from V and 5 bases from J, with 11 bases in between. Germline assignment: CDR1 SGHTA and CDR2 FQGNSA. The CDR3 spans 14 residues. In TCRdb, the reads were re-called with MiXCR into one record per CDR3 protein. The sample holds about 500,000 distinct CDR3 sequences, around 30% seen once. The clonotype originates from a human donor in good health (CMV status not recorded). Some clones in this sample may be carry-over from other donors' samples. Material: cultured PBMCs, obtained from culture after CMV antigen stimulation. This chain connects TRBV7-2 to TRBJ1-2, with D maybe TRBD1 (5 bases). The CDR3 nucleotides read TGTGCCAGCAGCTTAGAGCCAGGGCTTTATGGCTACACCTTC. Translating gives CASSLEPGLYGYTF.